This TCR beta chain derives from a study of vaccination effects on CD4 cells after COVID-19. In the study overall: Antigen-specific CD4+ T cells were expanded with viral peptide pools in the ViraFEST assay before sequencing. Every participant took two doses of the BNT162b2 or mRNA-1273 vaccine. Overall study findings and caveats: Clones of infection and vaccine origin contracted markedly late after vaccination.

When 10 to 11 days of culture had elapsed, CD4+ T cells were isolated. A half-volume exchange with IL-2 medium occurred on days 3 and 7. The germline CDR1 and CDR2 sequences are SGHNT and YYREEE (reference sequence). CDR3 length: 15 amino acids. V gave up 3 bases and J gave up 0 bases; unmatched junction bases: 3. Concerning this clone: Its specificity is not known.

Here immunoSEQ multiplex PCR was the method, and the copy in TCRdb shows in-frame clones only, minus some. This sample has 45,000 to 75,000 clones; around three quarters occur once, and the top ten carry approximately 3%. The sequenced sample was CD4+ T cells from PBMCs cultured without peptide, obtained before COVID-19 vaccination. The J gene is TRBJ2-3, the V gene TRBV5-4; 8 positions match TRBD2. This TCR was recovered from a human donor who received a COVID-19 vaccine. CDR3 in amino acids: CASSSSSGSTDTQYF. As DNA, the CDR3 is TGTGCCAGCAGCTCCTCTAGCGGGAGCACAGATACGCAGTATTTT.